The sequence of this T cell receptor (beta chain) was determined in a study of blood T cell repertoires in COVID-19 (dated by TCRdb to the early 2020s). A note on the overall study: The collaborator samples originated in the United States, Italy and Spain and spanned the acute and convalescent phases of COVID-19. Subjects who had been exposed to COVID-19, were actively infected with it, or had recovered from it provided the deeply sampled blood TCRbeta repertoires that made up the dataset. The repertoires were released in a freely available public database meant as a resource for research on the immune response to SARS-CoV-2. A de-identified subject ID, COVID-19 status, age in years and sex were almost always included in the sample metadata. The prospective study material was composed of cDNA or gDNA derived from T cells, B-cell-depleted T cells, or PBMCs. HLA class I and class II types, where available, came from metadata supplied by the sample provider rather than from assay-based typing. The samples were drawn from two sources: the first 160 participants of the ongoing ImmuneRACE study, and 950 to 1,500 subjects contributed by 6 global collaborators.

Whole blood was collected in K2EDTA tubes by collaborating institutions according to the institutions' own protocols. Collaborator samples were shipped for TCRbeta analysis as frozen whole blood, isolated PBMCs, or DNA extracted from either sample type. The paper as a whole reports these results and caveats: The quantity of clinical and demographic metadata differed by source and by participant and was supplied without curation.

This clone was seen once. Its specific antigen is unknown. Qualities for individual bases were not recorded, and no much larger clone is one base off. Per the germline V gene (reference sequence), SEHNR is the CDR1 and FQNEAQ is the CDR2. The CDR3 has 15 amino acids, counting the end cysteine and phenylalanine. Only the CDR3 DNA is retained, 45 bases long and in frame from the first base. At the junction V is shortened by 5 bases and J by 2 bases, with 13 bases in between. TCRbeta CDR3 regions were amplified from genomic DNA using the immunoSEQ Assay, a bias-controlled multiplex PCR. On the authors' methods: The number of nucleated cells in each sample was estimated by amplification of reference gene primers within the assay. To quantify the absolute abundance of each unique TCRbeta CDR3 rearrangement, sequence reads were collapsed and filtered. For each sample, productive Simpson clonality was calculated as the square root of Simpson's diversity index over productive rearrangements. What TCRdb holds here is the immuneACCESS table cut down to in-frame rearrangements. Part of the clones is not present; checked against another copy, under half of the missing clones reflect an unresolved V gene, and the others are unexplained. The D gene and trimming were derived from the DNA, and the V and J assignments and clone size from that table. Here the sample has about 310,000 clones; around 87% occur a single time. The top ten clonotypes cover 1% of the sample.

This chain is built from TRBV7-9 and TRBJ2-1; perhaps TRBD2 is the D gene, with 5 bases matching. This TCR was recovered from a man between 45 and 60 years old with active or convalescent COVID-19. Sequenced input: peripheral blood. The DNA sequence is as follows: TGTGCCAGCAGCCAAAGAGGGAGCCCCTACAATGAGCAGTTCTTC. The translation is CASSQRGSPYNEQFF.